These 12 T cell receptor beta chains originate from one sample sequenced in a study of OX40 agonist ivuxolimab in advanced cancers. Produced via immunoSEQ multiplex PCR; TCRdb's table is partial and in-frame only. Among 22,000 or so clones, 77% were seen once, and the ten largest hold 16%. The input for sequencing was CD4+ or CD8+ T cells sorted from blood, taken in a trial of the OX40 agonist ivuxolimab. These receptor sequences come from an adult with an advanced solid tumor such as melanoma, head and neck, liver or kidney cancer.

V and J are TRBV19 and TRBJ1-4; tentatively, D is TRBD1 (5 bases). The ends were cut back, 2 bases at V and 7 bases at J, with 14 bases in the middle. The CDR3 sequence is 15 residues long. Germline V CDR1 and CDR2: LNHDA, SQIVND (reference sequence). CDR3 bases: TGTGCCAGTAGTATAACTCCAGGGATCTCTGAAAAACTGTTTTTT. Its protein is CASSITPGISEKLFF.

CDR3 region: CASGPGELFF. For the CDR3, the DNA is TGTGCCAGTGGGCCCGGGGAGCTGTTTTTT. This chain connects TRBV25-1 to TRBJ2-2; unclear D gene. The V and J ends lost 9 bases and 6 bases respectively, with 5 bases between them. This CDR3 region has 10 residues. Germline assignment: CDR1 MGHDK and CDR2 SYGVNS.

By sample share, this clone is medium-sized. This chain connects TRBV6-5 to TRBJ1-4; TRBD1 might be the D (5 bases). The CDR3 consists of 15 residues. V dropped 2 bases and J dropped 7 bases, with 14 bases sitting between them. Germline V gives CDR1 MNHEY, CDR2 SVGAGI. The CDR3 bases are TGTGCCAGCAGTTACGGGGGTGGCCGAGGTGAAAAACTGTTTTTT. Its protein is CASSYGGGRGEKLFF.

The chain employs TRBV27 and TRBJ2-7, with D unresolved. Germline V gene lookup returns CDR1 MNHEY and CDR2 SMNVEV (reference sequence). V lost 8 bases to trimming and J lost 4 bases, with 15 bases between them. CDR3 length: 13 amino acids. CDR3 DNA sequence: TGTGCCAGCGGGCTCTTTAACAGTTACGAGCAGTACTTC. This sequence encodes CASGLFNSYEQYF.

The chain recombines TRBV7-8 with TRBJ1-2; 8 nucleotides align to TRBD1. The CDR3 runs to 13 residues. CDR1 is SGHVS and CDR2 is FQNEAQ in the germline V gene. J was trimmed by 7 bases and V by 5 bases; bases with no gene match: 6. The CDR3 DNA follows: TGTGCCAGCAGCATCAGGGGGCTGGGTGGCTACACCTTC. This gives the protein CASSIRGLGGYTF.

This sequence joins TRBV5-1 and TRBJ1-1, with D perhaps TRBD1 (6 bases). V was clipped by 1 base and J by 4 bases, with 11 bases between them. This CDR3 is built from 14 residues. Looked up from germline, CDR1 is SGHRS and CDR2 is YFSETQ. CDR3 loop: CASSLYPGATEAFF. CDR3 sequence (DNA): TGCGCCAGCAGCTTGTATCCGGGGGCCACTGAAGCTTTCTTT.

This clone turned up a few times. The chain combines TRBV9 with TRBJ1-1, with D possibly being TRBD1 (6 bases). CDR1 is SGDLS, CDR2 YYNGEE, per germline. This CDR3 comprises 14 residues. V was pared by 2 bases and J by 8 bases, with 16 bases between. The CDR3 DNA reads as TGTGCCAGCAGCGTCTCTGATGGAGGGACAGAAGCTTTCTTT. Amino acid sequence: CASSVSDGGTEAFF.

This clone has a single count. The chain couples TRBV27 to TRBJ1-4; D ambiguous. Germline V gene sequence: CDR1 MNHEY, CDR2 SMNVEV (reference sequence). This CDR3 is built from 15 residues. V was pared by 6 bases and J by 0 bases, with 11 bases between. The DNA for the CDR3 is TGTGCCAGCAGACGCGAGGGCGCAACTAATGAAAAACTGTTTTTT. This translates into CASRREGATNEKLFF.

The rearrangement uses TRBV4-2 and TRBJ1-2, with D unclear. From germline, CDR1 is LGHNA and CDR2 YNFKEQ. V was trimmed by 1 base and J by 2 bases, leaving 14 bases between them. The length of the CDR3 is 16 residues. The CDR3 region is CASSQVEAALNYGYTF. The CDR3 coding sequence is TGTGCCAGCAGCCAAGTCGAGGCAGCTCTGAACTATGGCTACACCTTC.

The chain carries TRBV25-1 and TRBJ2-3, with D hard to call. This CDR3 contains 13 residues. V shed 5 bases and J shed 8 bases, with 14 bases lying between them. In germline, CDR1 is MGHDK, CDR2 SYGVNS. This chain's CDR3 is CASSLHGVGTQYF. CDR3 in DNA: TGTGCCAGCAGTTTACATGGGGTCGGTACGCAGTATTTT.

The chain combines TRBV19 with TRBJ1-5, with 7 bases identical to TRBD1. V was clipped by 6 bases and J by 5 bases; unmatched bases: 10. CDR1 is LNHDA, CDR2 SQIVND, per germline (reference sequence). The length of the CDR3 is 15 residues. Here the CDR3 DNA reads TGTGCCAGTAGGAGGGGGGACAGAGACCATCAGCCCCAGCATTTT. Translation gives CASRRGDRDHQPQHF.

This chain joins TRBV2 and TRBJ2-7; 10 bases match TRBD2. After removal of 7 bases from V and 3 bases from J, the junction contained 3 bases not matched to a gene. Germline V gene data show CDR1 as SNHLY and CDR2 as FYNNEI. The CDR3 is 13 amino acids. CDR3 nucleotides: TGTGCCAGCACCTGGACTAGCGGCTACGAGCAGTACTTC. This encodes CASTWTSGYEQYF.